The clone carrying this TCR beta chain showed up just a few times. This sample was taken from a study of control samples from healthy donors and cancer patients. CDR1 and CDR2 from the germline V gene are SGHDT and YYEEEE. The CDR3 is made up of 15 amino acids. V shed 0 bases and J shed 0 bases, with 10 bases lying between them. TCRdb's table, derived via immunoSEQ multiplex PCR, lists solely in-frame clones and lacks some. Of over 80,000 clones listed, 75% to 95% are singletons. The chain employs TRBV5-6 and TRBJ2-7, with D possibly being TRBD2 (6 bases). The material sequenced was blood. The receptor was derived from a man aged 25-45 years in good health. The CDR3 reads CASSLAGGTSYEQYF. For the CDR3, the DNA is TGTGCCAGCAGCTTGGCAGGCGGGACCTCCTACGAGCAGTACTTC.